This T cell receptor beta chain was sequenced for a study of vaccination and CD4 T cells after COVID-19. Overall study: Post-vaccination specimens were collected at a median of roughly 65 days following dose two (range 14 to 241). The control cultures got either a CEFX pool, an HIV-1 Nef pool, or no peptide at all.

Sequence data for DNA of cultured CD4+ T cells were generated by the Oncomine TCR Beta short-read assay. TCRdb processed the PCR reads anew with MiXCR; each CDR3 protein has one entry. The sample carries some 18,000 distinct CDR3 sequences, 48% recorded once. Treatment in this sample: approximately nine-day PBMC culture with coronavirus spike peptide pools or control peptides (ViraFEST assay). Comments on this clonotype: Antigen unknown.

The material was CD4+ T cells from blood, cultured in vitro, obtained after SARS-CoV-2 vaccination. The TCR comes from a human donor who had recovered from COVID-19.

The CDR3 region is CASSLGASGGSYNEQFF. The CDR3 region has the DNA TGTGCCAGCAGCTTGGGCGCTAGCGGGGGATCGTACAATGAGCAGTTCTTC. V usage is TRBV5-4 and J usage is TRBJ2-1; 10 nucleotides agree with TRBD2. CDR3 length: 17 amino acids. Germline V gives CDR1 SGHNT, CDR2 YYREEE (reference sequence). The trim removed 0 bases at V and 4 bases at J, leaving 7 bases unmatched.